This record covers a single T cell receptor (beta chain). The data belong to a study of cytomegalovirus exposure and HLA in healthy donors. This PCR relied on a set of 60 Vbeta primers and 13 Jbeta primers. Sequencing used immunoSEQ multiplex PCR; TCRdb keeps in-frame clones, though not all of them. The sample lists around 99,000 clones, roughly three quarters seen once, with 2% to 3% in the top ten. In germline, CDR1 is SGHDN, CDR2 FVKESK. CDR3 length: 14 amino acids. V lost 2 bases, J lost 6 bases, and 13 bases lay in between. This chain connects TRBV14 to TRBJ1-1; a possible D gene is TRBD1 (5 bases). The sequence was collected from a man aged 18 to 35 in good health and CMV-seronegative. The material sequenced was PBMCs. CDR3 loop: CASSQQGWVSEAFF. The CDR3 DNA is TGTGCCAGCAGCCAACAGGGATGGGTCTCTGAAGCTTTCTTT.